The T cell receptor (beta chain) described here comes from a study of blood T cell repertoires in COVID-19. Overall study: Collection of acute and convalescent COVID-19 samples took place in the United States, Italy and Spain. PBMCs, B-cell-depleted T cells, or T cells provided the cDNA or gDNA that made up the material.

V shed 6 bases, J shed 4 bases, and the junction held 3 bases outside the gene matches. The CDR3 length is 13 residues. Authors' analysis steps: Nucleated cell counts were estimated from reference gene primer amplification. This table comes from immunoSEQ multiplex PCR, and its TCRdb copy is limited to in-frame clones, with some not included. V and J calls and clone size come straight from that table; D and trimming were deduced from the DNA. Found here are some 60,000 clones, 81% of them singletons; the top ten hold under 30%. Sequenced material: peripheral blood. V gene TRBV12-3 or TRBV12-4 combines with J gene TRBJ1-1, with TRBD1 identical over 9 bases. This TCR was sampled from a woman aged 80 or over with active or convalescent COVID-19. This CDR3 is CASSGQGRTEAFF. The CDR3 DNA is TGTGCCAGCAGCGGACAGGGGCGCACTGAAGCTTTCTTT.